A selection of T cell receptor beta chains follows, all from one sample in a study of OX40 agonist ivuxolimab in advanced cancers. Here immunoSEQ multiplex PCR was the method, and the copy in TCRdb shows in-frame clones only, minus some. The sample consists of 99,000 or so clones, 94% of them appearing once. The sequenced sample was CD4+ or CD8+ T cells sorted from blood, obtained in a trial of the OX40 agonist ivuxolimab. Receptors were obtained from an adult with an advanced solid tumor such as melanoma, head and neck, liver or kidney cancer. Each CDR3 is given with its conserved first and last residue. A D gene is named only where the DNA matches it firmly. Clone size is given for some rows only: seen once, a few or many times, or a class if the clone is expanded.

>TRBD1|TRBJ2-1|TRBV9|once
TGTGCCAGCAGCGTGTCGCCAGGGGGCTACAATGAGCAGTTCTTC
CASSVSPGGYNEQFF
>.|TRBJ2-2|TRBV11-2|.
TGTGCCAGCAGCTTTGACAGGAACACCGGGGAGCTGTTTTTT
CASSFDRNTGELFF
>.|TRBJ2-1|TRBV4-3|.
TGCGCCAGCAGCGCTTCCTATCCCCCGGAGCAGTTCTTC
CASSASYPPEQFF
>.|TRBJ1-1|TRBV27|.
TGTGCCAGCAGGGATGTGCTGAACACTGAAGCTTTCTTT
CASRDVLNTEAFF
>TRBD2|TRBJ2-1|TRBV27|.
TGTGCCAGCAACCCCGGGACTAGCCGTCCTACTGAGCAGTTCTTC
CASNPGTSRPTEQFF
>.|TRBJ2-5|TRBV16|.
TGTGCCAGCAGCCAACGAGGAGAGACCCAGTACTTC
CASSQRGETQYF
>.|TRBJ2-5|TRBV5-1|.
TGCGCCAGCGGCCACCAAGAGACCCAGTACTTC
CASGHQETQYF
>.|TRBJ1-2|TRBV2|.
TGTGCCAGCAGTGAGGTCGGATACTATGGCTACACCTTC
CASSEVGYYGYTF
>.|TRBJ1-2|TRBV5-4|.
TGTGCCAGCAGCTCGCCTCTACTGGGACCCTATGGCTACACCTTC
CASSSPLLGPYGYTF
>.|TRBJ2-3|TRBV29-1|.
TGCAGTTCGCTCCGGGACTCCAGCGAAAATACGCAGTATTTT
CSSLRDSSENTQYF
>.|TRBJ2-1|TRBV28|once
TGTGCCAGCACCATAGGGGGGGCCAGTTACAATGAGCAGTTCTTC
CASTIGGASYNEQFF
>.|TRBJ2-3|TRBV19|.
TGTGCCAGTAGTATATATACGTTCACAGATACGCAGTATTTT
CASSIYTFTDTQYF
>TRBD2|TRBJ2-3|TRBV5-4|.
TGTGCCAGCAGCCTAGCGGGAGGTTCCACAGATACGCAGTATTTT
CASSLAGGSTDTQYF
>TRBD1|TRBJ2-5|TRBV5-5|.
TGTGCCAGCAGGAAGGGACAGCTAACACTATCAAAGTACCAAGAGACCCAGTACTTC
CASRKGQLTLSKYQETQYF
>TRBD1|TRBJ1-6|TRBV6-5|.
TGTGCCAGCAGTTACGGGAGGGGACAGGGGATTTCACCCCTCCACTTT
CASSYGRGQGISPLHF
>.|TRBJ2-2|TRBV10-3|.
TGTGCCATCAGTGAACCCGGGGAGCTGTTTTTT
CAISEPGELFF
>TRBD1|TRBJ2-7|TRBV6-5|.
TGTGCCAGCAGTTACTCGACGGGACAGGGCTCCTACGAGCAGTACTTC
CASSYSTGQGSYEQYF
>TRBD1|TRBJ1-1|TRBV5-8|.
TGTGCCAGCAGCTTGGGGGACAGGGTAACTGAAGCTTTCTTT
CASSLGDRVTEAFF
>TRBD1|TRBJ1-5|TRBV6-1|.
TGTGCCAGCAGTATTGGACAGGGCATCGGTCAGCCCCAGCATTTT
CASSIGQGIGQPQHF
>TRBD1|TRBJ2-7|TRBV6-6|.
TGTGCCATCACGACAGGGGTTGGGTTCGAGCAGTACTTC
CAITTGVGFEQYF
>TRBD2|TRBJ2-5|TRBV7-9|.
TGTGCCAGCAGCTCCTACCTAGCGGGAATGGAGACCCAGTACTTC
CASSSYLAGMETQYF
>.|TRBJ2-7|TRBV6-1|.
TGTGCCAGCTCCTCGGGGGATGCCCGAGGGGACGAGCAGTACTTC
CASSSGDARGDEQYF
>.|TRBJ1-2|TRBV4-3|.
TGCGCCAGCAGCCAAGGCGGGCAGGGGTGGTATGGCTACACCTTC
CASSQGGQGWYGYTF
>.|TRBJ1-1|TRBV4-1|.
TGCGCCAGCACGACAGGGAACACTGAAGCTTTCTTT
CASTTGNTEAFF